The rows below give T cell receptor beta chains drawn from one sample of a study of Graves' ophthalmopathy and Graves' hyperthyroidism. TCRdb itself ran the multiplex PCR reads through MiXCR, one entry per CDR3 protein. The sample holds approximately 480,000 distinct CDR3 sequences, around 15% seen once. What was sequenced was blood. The receptors come from a woman aged 25 to 39 with Graves' ophthalmopathy. CDR3s include the opening cysteine and the closing phenylalanine or tryptophan. A D gene is named only where the DNA matches it firmly. Clone size is not always given. Where it is, it says once, few, many or a class for expanded clones.

D gene,clone size,J gene,CDR3 length,V gene,CDR3 DNA,CDR3 protein
TRBD1,many,TRBJ1-1,12,TRBV28,TGTGCCAGCAGTTGGGGGACAGGTGAAGCTTTCTTT,CASSWGTGEAFF
NA,many,TRBJ1-6,12,TRBV12-3/TRBV12-4,TGTGCCAGCAGTTTTACCGGTTCACCCCTCCACTTT,CASSFTGSPLHF
TRBD1,many,TRBJ2-6,18,TRBV7-9,TGTGCCATCCTTCCCCCGGGACAGATTTTCTCTGGGGCCAACGTCCTGACTTTC,CAILPPGQIFSGANVLTF
NA,NA,TRBJ2-5,15,TRBV6-1,TGTGCCAGCAGTGAAGGGGCCGGGATCCAAGAGACCCAGTACTTC,CASSEGAGIQETQYF
NA,many,TRBJ1-2,15,TRBV7-9,TGTGCCAGCAGCTTAGGGAACAGGGAGAACTATGGCTACACCTTC,CASSLGNRENYGYTF
NA,NA,TRBJ1-1,14,TRBV28,TGTGCCAGCAGCGCAACACAGGAGCTCACTGAAGCTTTCTTT,CASSATQELTEAFF
NA,many,TRBJ2-5,15,TRBV24-1,TGTGCCACCAGTGACTCGGGACACCAACAAGAGACCCAGTACTTC,CATSDSGHQQETQYF
TRBD2,many,TRBJ2-7,19,TRBV6-1,TGTGCCAGCAGTGAATCCGACCTACTAGCGGGAGATCATTCCTACGAGCAGTACTTC,CASSESDLLAGDHSYEQYF
TRBD1,many,TRBJ1-2,13,TRBV30,TGTGCCTGGAGTGCGGACAGGGGCTATGGCTACACCTTC,CAWSADRGYGYTF
NA,many,TRBJ1-1,15,TRBV28,TGTGCCAGCAGTTGGGGGGGCGTCGTGAACACTGAAGCTTTCTTT,CASSWGGVVNTEAFF
TRBD1,many,TRBJ1-2,15,TRBV28,TGTGCCAGCAGGCAAGACAGGGGATGGATCTATGGCTACACCTTC,CASRQDRGWIYGYTF
TRBD1,many,TRBJ2-5,15,TRBV30,TGTGCCTGGTTTACCGGGACAGGCCTCCAAGAGACCCAGTACTTC,CAWFTGTGLQETQYF
NA,many,TRBJ1-3,14,TRBV28,TGTGCCAGCAATTCACCCAGTACTGGAAACACCATATATTTT,CASNSPSTGNTIYF
NA,many,TRBJ1-1,14,TRBV12-3/TRBV12-4,TGTGCCAGCAGTTTGCAGGGGCTGAACACTGAAGCTTTCTTT,CASSLQGLNTEAFF
TRBD1,NA,TRBJ2-7,13,TRBV6-1,TGTGCCATCAAGACAGGGGCGTTCTACGAGCAGTACTTC,CAIKTGAFYEQYF
NA,many,TRBJ2-5,14,TRBV12-3/TRBV12-4,TGTGCCAGCAGCCCAGACAGGAGTAAAGAGACCCAGTACTTC,CASSPDRSKETQYF
NA,many,TRBJ1-6,14,TRBV7-8,TGTGCCAGCAGCTTATTGTCAGATAATTCACCCCTCCACTTT,CASSLLSDNSPLHF
NA,many,TRBJ1-5,14,TRBV6-5,TGTGCCAGCAGAGCTGGCAGCCGCAATCAGCCCCAGCATTTT,CASRAGSRNQPQHF
NA,NA,TRBJ2-7,14,TRBV20-1,TGCAGTGCTAGAGATAGGGGGGCCCCCTACGAGCAGTACTTC,CSARDRGAPYEQYF
TRBD1,NA,TRBJ2-5,13,TRBV11-2,TGTGCCAGCGGGACAGCTTTCCAAGAGACCCAGTACTTC,CASGTAFQETQYF
NA,NA,TRBJ2-5,14,TRBV12-3/TRBV12-4,TGTGCCAGCAGCCCTCCCCCGGTCGGAGAGACCCAGTACTTC,CASSPPPVGETQYF
NA,NA,TRBJ2-2,17,TRBV14,TGTGCCAGCAGCCGCAGAGGTGGGACAACGAACACCGGGGAGCTGTGTTTT,CASSRRGGTTNTGELCF
TRBD2,many,TRBJ2-7,17,TRBV11-3,TGTGCCAGCAGCGCACCGGGACTAGCGGGAAGGTCCTACAAGCAGTACTTC,CASSAPGLAGRSYKQYF
NA,NA,TRBJ2-5,13,TRBV19,TGTGCCAGTAAAGGGGCCGGATGGGAGACCCAGTACTTC,CASKGAGWETQYF
TRBD1,many,TRBJ1-1,12,TRBV29-1,TGCAGCGTGGGTGACAGGGGGAGTGAAGCTTTCTTT,CSVGDRGSEAFF
TRBD1,many,TRBJ1-2,15,TRBV7-2,TGTGCCAGCAGCTTAGCCGGGACAGGGGGCCGTGGCTACACCTTC,CASSLAGTGGRGYTF
NA,many,TRBJ1-2,12,TRBV28,TGTGCCAGCAGTCCACAGAGCTATGGCTACACCTTC,CASSPQSYGYTF
NA,many,TRBJ1-5,15,TRBV12-3/TRBV12-4,TGTGCCAGCAGCCCTGCCAGGGGTGGCAATCAGCCCCAGCATTTT,CASSPARGGNQPQHF
TRBD2,many,TRBJ2-7,14,TRBV20-1,TGCAGTGCTAGAGGAGCGGGAGGGGTCTACGAGCAGTACTTC,CSARGAGGVYEQYF